This is a list of T cell receptor beta chains from one sample in a study of tumor-infiltrating lymphocytes in oesophageal squamous cell carcinoma. TCRdb independently ran MiXCR on the PCR reads; one entry per CDR3 protein. The sample holds some 17,000 distinct CDR3 sequences; less than 50% are singletons and the top ten take less than 45%. Sample: normal esophageal tissue next to the tumor. The receptors come from a female donor with esophageal squamous cell carcinoma. CDR3s include the opening cysteine and the closing phenylalanine or tryptophan. Fields, in order: V gene, D gene, CDR3 protein. The D gene is left open where the match is weak.

v_gene: TRBV6-6
d_gene: TRBD1
CDR3aa: CASSKTGGVTEAFF

v_gene: TRBV7-8
d_gene: .
CDR3aa: CASSYLEGWVGEQFF

v_gene: TRBV11-3
d_gene: TRBD1
CDR3aa: CASSPQTGQGAHTQYF

v_gene: TRBV3-1
d_gene: TRBD2
CDR3aa: CASSRGTSGNTGELFF

v_gene: TRBV7-2
d_gene: .
CDR3aa: CASSLDQGCAGANVLTF

v_gene: TRBV18
d_gene: .
CDR3aa: CASSPLAVSYNEQFF

v_gene: TRBV6-8
d_gene: TRBD1
CDR3aa: CASSWGTGQETQYF

v_gene: TRBV7-8
d_gene: .
CDR3aa: CASSLVQAEWLVNEQFF

v_gene: TRBV6-2/TRBV6-3
d_gene: .
CDR3aa: CASSYSVRTEAFF

v_gene: TRBV5-6
d_gene: TRBD1
CDR3aa: CASSVYRDSSTGELFF

v_gene: TRBV29-1
d_gene: .
CDR3aa: CSVRGNREQFF

v_gene: TRBV7-2
d_gene: .
CDR3aa: CASSLDPAANEQFF

v_gene: TRBV7-8
d_gene: .
CDR3aa: CASSLKRTYEQYF

v_gene: TRBV6-4
d_gene: .
CDR3aa: CASSDRGITDTQYF

v_gene: TRBV7-2
d_gene: TRBD2
CDR3aa: CASSLAAGWGLGFEQYF

v_gene: TRBV7-2
d_gene: .
CDR3aa: CASSPGGPYEQYF

v_gene: TRBV28
d_gene: TRBD2
CDR3aa: CASSFPRALSSGGYNEQFF

v_gene: TRBV7-2
d_gene: .
CDR3aa: CASSSLGRPLDTQYF

v_gene: TRBV12-3/TRBV12-4
d_gene: TRBD1
CDR3aa: CASIKQGSSSSYEQYF

v_gene: TRBV15
d_gene: .
CDR3aa: CATSRDRSPLSYNEQFF

v_gene: TRBV7-3
d_gene: .
CDR3aa: CASSLLAGSAYNEQFF

v_gene: TRBV7-9
d_gene: .
CDR3aa: CASSLPGNEQFF

v_gene: TRBV28
d_gene: .
CDR3aa: CASLPSGLGTHSYEQYF

v_gene: TRBV7-6
d_gene: .
CDR3aa: CASSLEAGFTYNEQYF

v_gene: TRBV6-6
d_gene: .
CDR3aa: CASSPRAGLLQSQPQHF

v_gene: TRBV11-3
d_gene: TRBD2
CDR3aa: CASRPGLAEYNEQFF

v_gene: TRBV23-1
d_gene: .
CDR3aa: CASSSIEGGSYNEQFF

v_gene: TRBV7-3
d_gene: TRBD2
CDR3aa: CASSLLPGLGRDEQFF

v_gene: TRBV7-6
d_gene: TRBD2
CDR3aa: CASSLLAGGPNEQFF

v_gene: TRBV7-2
d_gene: .
CDR3aa: CASTPGGEQFF

v_gene: TRBV6-6
d_gene: TRBD1
CDR3aa: CASSDWTGGNEQYF

v_gene: TRBV11-1
d_gene: .
CDR3aa: CASSLGEVGANVLTF

v_gene: TRBV7-2
d_gene: TRBD1
CDR3aa: CASSSTPGQGYEQYF

v_gene: TRBV11-2
d_gene: .
CDR3aa: CASSLGGSPKQYF

v_gene: TRBV12-3/TRBV12-4
d_gene: .
CDR3aa: CASSLNTRTDTQYF

v_gene: TRBV10-1
d_gene: .
CDR3aa: CASSESSVQETQYF

v_gene: TRBV5-6
d_gene: .
CDR3aa: CASSLGLAMGEQFF